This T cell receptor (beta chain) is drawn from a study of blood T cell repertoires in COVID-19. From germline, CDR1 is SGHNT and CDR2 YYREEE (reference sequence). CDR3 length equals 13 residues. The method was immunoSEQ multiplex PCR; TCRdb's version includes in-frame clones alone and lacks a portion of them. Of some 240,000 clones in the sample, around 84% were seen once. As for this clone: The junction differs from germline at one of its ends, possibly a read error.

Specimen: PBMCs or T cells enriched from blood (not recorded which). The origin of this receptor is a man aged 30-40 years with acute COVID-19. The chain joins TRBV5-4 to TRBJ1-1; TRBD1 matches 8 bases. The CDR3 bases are TGTGCCAGCAGCTTTGCGGACAGGGTGGAGGTGATCTTT. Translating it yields CASSFADRVEVIF.